The sequence of this T cell receptor (beta chain) was determined in a study of cytomegalovirus exposure and HLA in healthy donors. The study's findings and limits: TCR association rates varied by HLA locus in a later analysis, with DRB1 highest and HLA-C lowest. Sequencing had likely introduced a cluster of highly shared sequence variants as an artifact.

V dropped 5 bases and J dropped 3; count of bases not matched to a gene: 2. This CDR3 spans 13 amino acids. Germline CDR1 reads MDHEN; CDR2 reads SYDVKM. About this clone: What it recognizes is unknown. Other DNA sequences in the sample encode the same CDR3.

A multiplex PCR was run with 60 Vbeta primers and 13 Jbeta primers. Profiled with immunoSEQ multiplex PCR; TCRdb holds only in-frame clones, not every one. The top ten hold less than 0.4% of the sample, which has about 250,000 clones, under 90% seen once. Sequencing was performed on PBMCs. The J gene is TRBJ2-7, the V gene TRBV28, with 9 bases aligning to TRBD1. The sequence came from a girl aged 2 to 10 in good health and CMV-seronegative. The CDR3 protein is CASSPGQGYEQYF. The CDR3 DNA sequence: TGTGCCAGCAGTCCGGGACAGGGCTACGAGCAGTACTTC.